The rows below give T cell receptor beta chains drawn from one sample of a study of CD8 T cells in ankylosing spondylitis. TCRdb re-called the 5' RACE reads through MiXCR, storing one row per CDR3 protein. This repertoire shows 250,000 to 350,000 distinct CDR3 sequences, 20% found once; its top ten account for about 8.2%. Sequenced input: blood, either unsorted or a sorted T cell fraction (not recorded which). The receptor set was obtained from a male donor with ankylosing spondylitis or in good health (not recorded which). Both conserved end residues are trimmed from each CDR3. The size field is filled for only some rows; it gives once, few, many or a size class.

j_gene: TRBJ2-5; abundance: few; v_gene: TRBV6-1; CDR3aa: ASTKGGSLVGAQY
j_gene: TRBJ2-5; abundance: NA; v_gene: TRBV3-1; CDR3aa: ASTLGTGSGETQY
j_gene: TRBJ1-1; abundance: NA; v_gene: TRBV15; CDR3aa: ATSRDRQSAF
j_gene: TRBJ1-1; abundance: NA; v_gene: TRBV28; CDR3aa: ASSSSSRGTVAF
j_gene: TRBJ1-5; abundance: few; v_gene: TRBV27; CDR3aa: ASSFSGISNQPQH
j_gene: TRBJ2-2; abundance: few; v_gene: TRBV20-1; CDR3aa: SGKAGTGKYTGELF
j_gene: TRBJ2-5; abundance: NA; v_gene: TRBV5-1; CDR3aa: ASSINRINEETQY
j_gene: TRBJ2-3; abundance: NA; v_gene: TRBV7-3; CDR3aa: ASSLGTIPDTQY
j_gene: TRBJ2-5; abundance: NA; v_gene: TRBV5-6; CDR3aa: ASSGSTGGWVTQY
j_gene: TRBJ2-5; abundance: many; v_gene: TRBV29-1; CDR3aa: SVRGQGETQY
j_gene: TRBJ2-3; abundance: few; v_gene: TRBV20-1; CDR3aa: SAQNGGGRAVVTDTQY
j_gene: TRBJ2-2; abundance: NA; v_gene: TRBV9; CDR3aa: ASSLSGRSTGELF
j_gene: TRBJ2-5; abundance: few; v_gene: TRBV28; CDR3aa: ASSAGQIQETQY
j_gene: TRBJ1-3; abundance: few; v_gene: TRBV5-1; CDR3aa: ASSLGGHFSGNTIY
j_gene: TRBJ2-5; abundance: NA; v_gene: TRBV27; CDR3aa: ASSPMVGQPYQETQY
j_gene: TRBJ2-2; abundance: few; v_gene: TRBV12-3/TRBV12-4; CDR3aa: ASSQSGLEKLF